These 20 T cell receptor beta chains were all obtained from the same sample, sequenced in a study of T cell responses to AZD1222 COVID-19 vaccine (dated by TCRdb to about 2021). The method was the immunoSEQ multiplex PCR assay. This immuneACCESS table, as held by TCRdb, lists in-frame sequences with V and J called but not all clones. Of the missing ones, under half trace to an unresolved V gene in checked studies; the others have no known cause. The table for this sample lists some 170,000 clones; approximately 94% of them were counted only once. Together, the top ten hold about 2.5% of the sample. Sample time point, as interpreted from the label and publication: baseline before first vaccination. The material was peripheral blood, obtained on day 0 of AZD1222 vaccination. All receptors derive from an adult in good health.

V gene TRBV21-1 combines with J gene TRBJ1-1; the table's D call of TRBD1 was not tested on the DNA. TRBV21-1 is a recognized pseudogene. The CDR3 consists of 15 residues. The CDR3 loop reads CASSPDRDGDTEAFF. The CDR3, as DNA: TGTGCCAGCAGCCCGGACAGGGATGGTGACACTGAAGCTTTCTTT.

This rearrangement joins TRBV5-4 to TRBJ2-7; 13 positions agree with TRBD2. The germline gives CDR1 SGHNT, CDR2 YYREEE (reference sequence). J was trimmed by 5 bases and V by 3 bases; bases with no gene match: 8. The CDR3 contains 16 residues. The chain's CDR3 is CASSSRTSGRPDEQYF. DNA for the CDR3: TGTGCCAGCAGCTCGCGGACTAGCGGGAGACCGGACGAGCAGTACTTC.

This sequence joins TRBV10-2 and TRBJ2-2; D may be TRBD2 (6 bases). The CDR3 sequence is 12 residues long. Per germline, CDR1 WSHSY and CDR2 SAAADI. With 6 bases removed from V and 6 bases from J, the gap between germline ends came to 8 bases. The DNA for the CDR3 is TGCGCCAGCAGGGAGGGATCCGGGGAGCTGTTTTTT. It codes for CASREGSGELFF.

The V call is TRBV29-1, the J call TRBJ1-1; D call uncertain. CDR1 is SQVTM, CDR2 ANQGSEA, per germline. This CDR3 has 14 amino acids. Trimming removed 6 bases at V and 0 bases at J, with 14 bases between. This CDR3 reads CSVGTCPMNTEAFF. CDR3 in DNA: TGCAGCGTCGGAACCTGTCCTATGAACACTGAAGCTTTCTTT. Based on the CDR3 plus reference TRBV29-1 and TRBJ1-1, the full variable domain is SAVISQKPSRDICQRGTSLTIQCQVDSQVTMMFWYRQQPGQSLTLIATANQGSEATYESGFVIDKFPISRPNLTFSTLTVSNMSPEDSSIYLCSVGTCPMNTEAFFGQGTRLTVV.

V usage is TRBV7-8 and J usage is TRBJ1-2; 8 nucleotides match TRBD1. In germline, CDR1 is SGHVS, CDR2 FQNEAQ. V was clipped by 3 bases and J by 2 bases; unmatched bases: 5. The CDR3 totals 15 residues. The CDR3 coding sequence is TGTGCCAGCAGCTTGGGGACAGGTGGGAACTATGGCTACACCTTC. Translated, it gives CASSLGTGGNYGYTF.

The chain carries TRBV2 and TRBJ2-5; 8 positions agree with TRBD1. Germline assignment: CDR1 SNHLY and CDR2 FYNNEI. The CDR3 totals 14 residues. V was pared by 1 base and J by 4 bases, with 2 bases of the junction left unmatched. CDR3 sequence reads: CASSEEGTGETQYF. CDR3 nucleotides: TGTGCCAGCAGTGAAGAGGGGACAGGAGAGACCCAGTACTTC.

The chain joins TRBV3-1 (or the pseudogene TRBV3-2) to TRBJ1-4; D is ambiguous. Germline CDR1 and CDR2: LGHDT and YNNKEL (reference sequence). The CDR3 totals 15 residues. V lost 0 bases and J lost 5, with 10 bases in between. The CDR3 DNA reads as TGTGCCAGCAGCCAAGACTCTGGACGGAATGAAAAACTGTTTTTT. It is translated as CASSQDSGRNEKLFF.

The chain links TRBV7-2 to TRBJ2-3; 10 bases match TRBD2. This CDR3 spans 15 amino acids. With 8 bases clipped from V and 0 bases from J, the junction kept 5 bases outside the gene matches. CDR1 is SGHTA, CDR2 FQGNSA, per germline. In DNA form, the CDR3 reads TGTGCCAGCGGGACTAGCGCCATTAGCACAGATACGCAGTATTTT. As protein: CASGTSAISTDTQYF.

The rearrangement joins TRBV10-1 to TRBJ2-7, with D perhaps TRBD1 or TRBD2 (5 bases each). V lost 8 bases, J lost 3 bases, and 11 bases lay in between. This CDR3 comprises 12 residues. Per the germline V gene, CDR1 is WNHNN and CDR2 is SYGVQD (reference sequence). The CDR3 region is CASGAAGYEQYF. CDR3 in DNA: TGCGCCAGCGGGGCGGCGGGCTACGAGCAGTACTTC.

The gene calls are TRBV23-1 and TRBJ1-2; unclear D gene. TRBV23-1 carries the ORF label, with uncertain function. Trimming took 7 bases from V and 2 from J, leaving 14 bases between them. This CDR3 has 14 amino acids. The CDR3 DNA sequence: TGCGCCAGCACGAACTACAAGGGAAACTATGGCTACACCTTC. Translation gives CASTNYKGNYGYTF.

The chain is built from TRBV29-1 and TRBJ2-3; the D gene is possibly TRBD1 (7 bases). The ends were cut back, 4 bases at V and 5 bases at J, with 19 bases in the middle. The germline CDR1 and CDR2 sequences are SQVTM and ANQGSEA. This CDR3 comprises 15 residues. The DNA of the CDR3 is TGCAGCGTTGCGAGATCCGGGACAGCGGGAGATACGCAGTATTTT. It codes for CSVARSGTAGDTQYF.

V usage is TRBV5-1 and J usage is TRBJ2-1, with a weak D call TRBD2 (5 bases). This CDR3 region has 16 residues. With 0 bases removed from V and 4 bases from J, the gap between germline ends came to 14 bases. Germline assignment: CDR1 SGHRS and CDR2 YFSETQ. Here the CDR3 DNA reads TGCGCCAGCAGCTTGGATGGGAGTGGTTGGTACAATGAGCAGTTCTTC. This codes for CASSLDGSGWYNEQFF.

The genes are TRBV29-1 and TRBJ1-4, with 8 bases aligning to TRBD1. Per the germline V gene, CDR1 is SQVTM and CDR2 is ANQGSEA. The CDR3 totals 13 residues. V was pared by 8 bases and J by 6 bases, with 8 bases of the junction left unmatched. CDR3 sequence: CSFSTGEDEKLFF. The CDR3 region has the DNA TGCAGCTTTTCGACAGGGGAAGATGAAAAACTGTTTTTT.

The chain has TRBV7-9 and TRBJ2-5; 14 bases align to TRBD2. V trimming: 5 bases; J trimming: 2 bases; junction bases outside the gene matches: 7. Per germline, CDR1 SEHNR and CDR2 FQNEAQ (reference sequence). The CDR3 consists of 17 residues. The CDR3 bases are TGTGCCAGCAGCGGACTAGCGGGAGGCCCAAAGCAAGAGACCCAGTACTTC. It encodes CASSGLAGGPKQETQYF.

This sequence joins TRBV12-3 or TRBV12-4 and TRBJ2-1; D is undetermined. The V and J ends lost 2 bases and 5 bases respectively, with 7 bases between them. The CDR3 covers 13 residues. The CDR3 bases are TGTGCCAGCAGTTTATCCCTGAACAATGAGCAGTTCTTC. It yields the protein CASSLSLNNEQFF.

The CDR3 spells CATSRDRQGKEPQHF. CDR3 coding DNA: TGTGCCACCAGCAGAGATAGACAGGGGAAGGAGCCCCAGCATTTT. The rearrangement uses TRBV15 and TRBJ1-5; TRBD1 aligns across 8 bases. The germline CDR1 and CDR2 sequences are LNHNV and YYDKDF (reference sequence). This CDR3 region has 15 residues. The trim removed 0 bases at V and 8 bases at J, leaving 6 bases unmatched.

This chain connects TRBV3-1 (or the pseudogene TRBV3-2) to TRBJ1-2; TRBD1 matches at 7 bases. This CDR3 comprises 16 residues. From germline, CDR1 is LGHDT and CDR2 YNNKEL (reference sequence). Trimming at V came to 4 bases and at J to 3 bases, leaving 11 bases not matched to a gene. CDR3 DNA: TGTGCCAGCAGCCCCACTAGACAGGGAGTGTACTATGGCTACACCTTC. Protein sequence: CASSPTRQGVYYGYTF.

V and J are TRBV3-1 (or the pseudogene TRBV3-2) and TRBJ2-1, with D perhaps matching TRBD2 (6 bases). V shed 1 base and J shed 9 bases, with 10 bases lying between them. CDR1 LGHDT and CDR2 YNNKEL come from the germline V gene (reference sequence). The length of the CDR3 is 13 residues. The CDR3 DNA reads TGTGCCAGCAGCCAAGTCGGGAGAGGTGAGCAGTTCTTC. Translation gives CASSQVGRGEQFF.

The rearrangement joins TRBV5-4 to TRBJ2-1; 9 bases align to TRBD2. The V and J ends lost 6 bases and 9 bases, in that order; junction bases with no gene match: 7. The CDR3 totals 13 residues. Germline loops: CDR1 SGHNT, CDR2 YYREEE (reference sequence). The CDR3 loop reads CASTNSGSSEQFF. The CDR3 DNA is TGTGCCAGCACTAATAGCGGGAGCTCTGAGCAGTTCTTC. Variable domain in full (rest from reference TRBV5-4 and TRBJ2-1): ETGVTQSPTHLIKTRGQQVTLRCSSQSGHNTVSWYQQALGQGPQFIFQYYREEENGRGNFPPRFSGLQFPNYSSELNVNALELDDSALYLCASTNSGSSEQFFGPGTRLTVL.

The chain recombines TRBV11-3 with TRBJ2-7; D perhaps matches TRBD1 (6 bases). V was pared by 1 base and J by 2 bases, with 12 bases between. CDR1 and CDR2 (germline): SGHNT, YENEEA. The CDR3 runs 15 residues. The DNA of the CDR3 is TGTGCCAGCAGCTTAGCCCCAGGGGCACCCTACGAGCAGTACTTC. Encoded protein: CASSLAPGAPYEQYF.